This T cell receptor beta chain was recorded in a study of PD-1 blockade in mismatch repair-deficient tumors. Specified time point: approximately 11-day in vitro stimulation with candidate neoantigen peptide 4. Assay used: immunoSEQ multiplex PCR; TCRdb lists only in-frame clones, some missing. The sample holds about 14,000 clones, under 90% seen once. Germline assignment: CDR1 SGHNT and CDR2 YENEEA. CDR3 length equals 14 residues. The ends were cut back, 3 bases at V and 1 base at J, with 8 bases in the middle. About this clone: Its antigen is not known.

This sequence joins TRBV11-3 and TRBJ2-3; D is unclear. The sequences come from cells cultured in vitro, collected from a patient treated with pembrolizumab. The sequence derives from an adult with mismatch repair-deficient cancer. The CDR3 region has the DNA TGTGCCAGCAGCTTGGGTGAGGGCACAGATACGCAGTATTTT. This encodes CASSLGEGTDTQYF.